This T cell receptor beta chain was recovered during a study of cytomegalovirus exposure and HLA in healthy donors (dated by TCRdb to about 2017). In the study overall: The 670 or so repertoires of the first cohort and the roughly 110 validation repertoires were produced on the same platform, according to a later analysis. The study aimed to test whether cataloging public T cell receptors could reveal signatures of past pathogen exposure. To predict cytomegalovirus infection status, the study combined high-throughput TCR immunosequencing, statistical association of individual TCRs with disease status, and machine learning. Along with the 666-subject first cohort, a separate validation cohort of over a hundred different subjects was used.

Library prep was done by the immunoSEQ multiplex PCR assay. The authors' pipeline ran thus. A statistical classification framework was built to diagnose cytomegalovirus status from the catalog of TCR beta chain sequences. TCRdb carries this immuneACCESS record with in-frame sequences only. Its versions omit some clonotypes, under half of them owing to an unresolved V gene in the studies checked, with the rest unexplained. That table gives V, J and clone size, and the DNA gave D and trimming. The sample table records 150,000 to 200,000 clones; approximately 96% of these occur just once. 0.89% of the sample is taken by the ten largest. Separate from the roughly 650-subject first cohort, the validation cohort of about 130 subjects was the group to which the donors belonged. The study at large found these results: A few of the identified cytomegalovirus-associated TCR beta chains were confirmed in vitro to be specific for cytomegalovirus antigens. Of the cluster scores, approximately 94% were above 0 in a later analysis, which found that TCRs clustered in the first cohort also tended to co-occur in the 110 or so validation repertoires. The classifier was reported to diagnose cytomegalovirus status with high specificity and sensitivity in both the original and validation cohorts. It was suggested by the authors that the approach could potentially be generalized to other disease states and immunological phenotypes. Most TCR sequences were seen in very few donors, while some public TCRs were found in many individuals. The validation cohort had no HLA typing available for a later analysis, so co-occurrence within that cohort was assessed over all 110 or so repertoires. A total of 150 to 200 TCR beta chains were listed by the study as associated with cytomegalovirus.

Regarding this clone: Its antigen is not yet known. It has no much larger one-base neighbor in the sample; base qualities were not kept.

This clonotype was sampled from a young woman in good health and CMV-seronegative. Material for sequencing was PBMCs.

Here is the DNA: TGTGCCAGCAGTTACGGGGGAGGGAATGAGCAGTTCTTC. This translates into CASSYGGGNEQFF. The chain joins TRBV6-6 to TRBJ2-1; 7 junctional bases match TRBD2. The junction shows trimming of 2 bases on V and 7 bases on J, and the gene matches do not reach 2 bases of it. The CDR3 holds 13 amino acids from the cysteine to the phenylalanine. Here the CDR3 DNA is all that survives: 39 bases in frame from base 1. Via the germline V gene (reference sequence), CDR1 is MNHNY and CDR2 SVGAGI.